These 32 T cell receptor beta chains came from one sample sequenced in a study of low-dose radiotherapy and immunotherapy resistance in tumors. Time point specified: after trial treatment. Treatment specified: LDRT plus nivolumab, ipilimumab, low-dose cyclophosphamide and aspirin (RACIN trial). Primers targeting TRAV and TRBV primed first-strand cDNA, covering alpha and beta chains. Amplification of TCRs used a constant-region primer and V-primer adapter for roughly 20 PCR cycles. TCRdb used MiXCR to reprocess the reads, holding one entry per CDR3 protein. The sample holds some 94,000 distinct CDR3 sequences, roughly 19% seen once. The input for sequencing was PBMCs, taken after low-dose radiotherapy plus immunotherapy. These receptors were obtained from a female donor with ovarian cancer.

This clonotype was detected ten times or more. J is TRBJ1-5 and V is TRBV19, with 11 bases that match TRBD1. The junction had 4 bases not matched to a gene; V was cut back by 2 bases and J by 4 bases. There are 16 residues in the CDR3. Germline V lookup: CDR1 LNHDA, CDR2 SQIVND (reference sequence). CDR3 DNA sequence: TGTGCCAGTAGTATACGGACAGGGGGCGAGAATCAGCCCCAGCATTTT. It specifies CASSIRTGGENQPQHF.

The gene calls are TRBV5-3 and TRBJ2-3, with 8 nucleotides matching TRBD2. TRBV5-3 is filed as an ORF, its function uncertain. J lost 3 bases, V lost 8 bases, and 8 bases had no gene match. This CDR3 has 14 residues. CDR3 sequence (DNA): TGTGCCAGCACCCTCGGGGGGGCTACAGATACGCAGTATTTT. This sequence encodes CASTLGGATDTQYF.

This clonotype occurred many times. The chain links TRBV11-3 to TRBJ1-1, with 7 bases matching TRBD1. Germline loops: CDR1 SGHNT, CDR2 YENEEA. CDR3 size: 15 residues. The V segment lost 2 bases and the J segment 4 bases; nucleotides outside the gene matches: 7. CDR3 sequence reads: CASSLSGRGGTEAFF. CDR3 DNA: TGTGCCAGCAGCTTATCGGGCAGGGGGGGCACTGAAGCTTTCTTT.

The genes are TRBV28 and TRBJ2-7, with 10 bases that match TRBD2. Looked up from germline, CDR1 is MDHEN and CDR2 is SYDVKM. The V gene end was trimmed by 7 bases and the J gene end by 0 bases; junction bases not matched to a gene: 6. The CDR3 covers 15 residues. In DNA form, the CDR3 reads TGTGCCAGCACCCAACTAGCGGGGTTCTCCTACGAGCAGTACTTC. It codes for CASTQLAGFSYEQYF.

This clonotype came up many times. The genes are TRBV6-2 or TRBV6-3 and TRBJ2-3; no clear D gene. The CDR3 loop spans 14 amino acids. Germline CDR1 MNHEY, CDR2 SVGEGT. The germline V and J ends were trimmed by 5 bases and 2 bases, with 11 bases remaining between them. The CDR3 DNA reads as TGTGCCAGCAGTGACATGCGGAACACAGATACGCAGTATTTT. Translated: CASSDMRNTDTQYF.

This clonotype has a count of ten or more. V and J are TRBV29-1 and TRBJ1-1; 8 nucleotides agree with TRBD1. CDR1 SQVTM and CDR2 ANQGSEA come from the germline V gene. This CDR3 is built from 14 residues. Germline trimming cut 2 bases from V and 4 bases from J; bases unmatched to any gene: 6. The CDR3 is CSVEPGGSGTEAFF. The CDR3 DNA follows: TGCAGCGTTGAACCAGGGGGCAGCGGCACTGAAGCTTTCTTT.

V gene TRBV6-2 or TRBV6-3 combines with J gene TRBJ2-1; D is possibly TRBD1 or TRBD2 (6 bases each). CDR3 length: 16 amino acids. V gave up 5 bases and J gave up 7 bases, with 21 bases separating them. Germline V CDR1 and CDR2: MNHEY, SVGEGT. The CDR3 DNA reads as TGTGCCAGCAGTATCCGGGACGCCCTAGGGGGGAATGAGCAGTTCTTC. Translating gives CASSIRDALGGNEQFF.

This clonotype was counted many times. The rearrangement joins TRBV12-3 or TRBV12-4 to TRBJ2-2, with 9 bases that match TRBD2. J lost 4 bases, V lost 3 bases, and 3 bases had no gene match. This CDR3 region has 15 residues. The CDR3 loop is CASSLRGGSTGELFF. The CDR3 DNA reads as TGTGCCAGCAGTTTGCGGGGGGGATCCACCGGGGAGCTGTTTTTT.

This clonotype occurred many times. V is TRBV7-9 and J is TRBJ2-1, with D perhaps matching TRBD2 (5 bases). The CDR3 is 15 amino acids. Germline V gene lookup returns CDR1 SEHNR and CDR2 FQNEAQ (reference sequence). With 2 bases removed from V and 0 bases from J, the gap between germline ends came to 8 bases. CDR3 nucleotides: TGTGCCAGCAGCTTAATAGGGAGCTCCTACAATGAGCAGTTCTTC. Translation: CASSLIGSSYNEQFF.

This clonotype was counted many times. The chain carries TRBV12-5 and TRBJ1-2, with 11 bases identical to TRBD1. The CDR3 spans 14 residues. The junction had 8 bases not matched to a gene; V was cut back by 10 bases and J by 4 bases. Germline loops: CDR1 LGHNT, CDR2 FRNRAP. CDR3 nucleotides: TGTGCTATGGCCCCCGGGACAGGGGGCTATGGCTACACCTTC. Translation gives CAMAPGTGGYGYTF.

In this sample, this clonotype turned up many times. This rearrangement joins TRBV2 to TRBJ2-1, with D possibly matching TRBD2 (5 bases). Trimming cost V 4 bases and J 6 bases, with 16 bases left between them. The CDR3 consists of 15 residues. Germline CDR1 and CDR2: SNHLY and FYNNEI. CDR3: CASSGGSAPGNEQFF. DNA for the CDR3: TGTGCCAGCAGTGGCGGTAGCGCCCCAGGCAATGAGCAGTTCTTC.

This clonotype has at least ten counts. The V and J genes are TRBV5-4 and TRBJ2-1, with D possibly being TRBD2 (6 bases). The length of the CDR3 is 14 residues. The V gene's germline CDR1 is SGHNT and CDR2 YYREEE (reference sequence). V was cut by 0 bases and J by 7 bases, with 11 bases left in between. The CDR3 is CASSLEGLPNEQFF. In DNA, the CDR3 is TGTGCCAGCAGCTTGGAGGGACTCCCAAATGAGCAGTTCTTC.

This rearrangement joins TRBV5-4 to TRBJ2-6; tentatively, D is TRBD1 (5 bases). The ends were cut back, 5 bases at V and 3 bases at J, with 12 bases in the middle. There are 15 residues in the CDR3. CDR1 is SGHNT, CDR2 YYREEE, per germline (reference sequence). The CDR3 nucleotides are TGTGCCAGCAGATTGTTAGGGGATGGGGCCAACGTCCTGACTTTC. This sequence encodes CASRLLGDGANVLTF. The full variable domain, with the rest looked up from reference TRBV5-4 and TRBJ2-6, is ETGVTQSPTHLIKTRGQQVTLRCSSQSGHNTVSWYQQALGQGPQFIFQYYREEENGRGNFPPRFSGLQFPNYSSELNVNALELDDSALYLCASRLLGDGANVLTFGAGSRLTVL.

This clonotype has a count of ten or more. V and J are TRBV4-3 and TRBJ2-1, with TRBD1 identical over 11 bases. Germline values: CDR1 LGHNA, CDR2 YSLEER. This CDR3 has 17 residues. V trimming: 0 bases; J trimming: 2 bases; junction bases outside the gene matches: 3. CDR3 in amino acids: CASSQDKGQGAYNEQFF. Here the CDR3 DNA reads TGCGCCAGCAGCCAAGATAAGGGACAGGGGGCCTACAATGAGCAGTTCTTC.

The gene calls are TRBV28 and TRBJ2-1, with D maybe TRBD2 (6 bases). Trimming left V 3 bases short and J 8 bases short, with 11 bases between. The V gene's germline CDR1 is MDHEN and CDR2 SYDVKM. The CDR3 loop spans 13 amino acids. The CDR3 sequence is CASSFPPGDEQFF. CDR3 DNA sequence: TGTGCCAGCAGTTTCCCCCCGGGAGATGAGCAGTTCTTC. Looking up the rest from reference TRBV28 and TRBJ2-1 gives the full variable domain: DVKVTQSSRYLVKRTGEKVFLECVQDMDHENMFWYRQDPGLGLRLIYFSYDVKMKEKGDIPEGYSVSREKKERFSLILESASTNQTSMYLCASSFPPGDEQFFGPGTRLTVL.

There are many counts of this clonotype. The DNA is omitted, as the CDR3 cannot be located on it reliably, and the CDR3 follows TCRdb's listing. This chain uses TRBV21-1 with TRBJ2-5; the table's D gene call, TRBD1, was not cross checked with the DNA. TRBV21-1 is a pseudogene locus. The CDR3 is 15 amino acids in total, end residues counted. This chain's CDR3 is CASSKVGSGTETQYF.

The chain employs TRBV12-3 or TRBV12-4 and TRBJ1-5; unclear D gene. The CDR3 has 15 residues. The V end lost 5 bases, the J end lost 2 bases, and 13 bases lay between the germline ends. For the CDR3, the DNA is TGTGCCAGCAGTCCTACGGTCGGTGGCAATCAGCCCCAGCATTTT. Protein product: CASSPTVGGNQPQHF.

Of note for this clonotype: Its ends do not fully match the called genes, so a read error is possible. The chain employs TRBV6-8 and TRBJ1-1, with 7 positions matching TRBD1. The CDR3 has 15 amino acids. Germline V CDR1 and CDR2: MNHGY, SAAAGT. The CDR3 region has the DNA TGTGCCAGCAGTGATGATGACAGGGAGGGGACTGTAGCTTTCTTT. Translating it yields CASSDDDREGTVAFF.

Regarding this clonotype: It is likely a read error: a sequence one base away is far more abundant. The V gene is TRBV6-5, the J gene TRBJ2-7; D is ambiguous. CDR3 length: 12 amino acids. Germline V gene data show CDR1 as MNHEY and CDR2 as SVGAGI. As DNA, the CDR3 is TGTGCCACCGCCCTTTGGCCCTACCAGCAGTACTTC. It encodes CATALWPYQQYF.

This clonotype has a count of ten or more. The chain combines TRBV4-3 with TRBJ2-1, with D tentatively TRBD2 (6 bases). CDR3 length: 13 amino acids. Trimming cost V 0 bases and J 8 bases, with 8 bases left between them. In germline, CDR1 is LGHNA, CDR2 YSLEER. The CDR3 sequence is CASSQEEGYEQFF. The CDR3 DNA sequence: TGCGCCAGCAGCCAAGAGGAGGGTTATGAGCAGTTCTTC.

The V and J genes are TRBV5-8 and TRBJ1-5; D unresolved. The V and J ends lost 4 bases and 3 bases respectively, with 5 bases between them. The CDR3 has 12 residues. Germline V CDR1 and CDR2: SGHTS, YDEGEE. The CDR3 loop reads CASSSYNQPQHF. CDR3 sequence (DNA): TGTGCCAGCAGCAGCTACAATCAGCCCCAGCATTTT.

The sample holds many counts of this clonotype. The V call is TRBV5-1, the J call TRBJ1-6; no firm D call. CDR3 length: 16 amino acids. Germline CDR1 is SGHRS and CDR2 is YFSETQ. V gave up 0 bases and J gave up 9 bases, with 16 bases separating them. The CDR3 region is CASSLVGRVDFSPLHF. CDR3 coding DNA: TGCGCCAGCAGCTTGGTAGGTCGAGTGGACTTTTCACCCCTCCACTTT.

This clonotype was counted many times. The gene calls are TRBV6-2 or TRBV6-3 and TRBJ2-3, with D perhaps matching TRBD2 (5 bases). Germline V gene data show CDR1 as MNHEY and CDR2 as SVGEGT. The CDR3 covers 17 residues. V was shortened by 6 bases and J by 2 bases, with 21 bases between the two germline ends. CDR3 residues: CASRARAIASYTDTQYF. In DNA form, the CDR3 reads TGTGCCAGCAGGGCCCGCGCTATAGCGTCGTACACAGATACGCAGTATTTT.

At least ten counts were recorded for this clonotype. CDR3 DNA sequence: TGTGCCAGACGACTTGGGAGCACAGATACGCAGTATTTT. This gives the protein CARRLGSTDTQYF. This rearrangement joins TRBV25-1 to TRBJ2-3; D is ambiguous. This CDR3 has 13 amino acids. Germline CDR1 and CDR2: MGHDK and SYGVNS. The germline V and J ends were trimmed by 9 bases and 0 bases, with 10 bases remaining between them.

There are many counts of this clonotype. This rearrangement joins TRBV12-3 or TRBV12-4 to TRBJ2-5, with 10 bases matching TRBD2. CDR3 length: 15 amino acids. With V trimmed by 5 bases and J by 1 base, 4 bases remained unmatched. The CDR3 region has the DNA TGTGCCAGCAGTAGAGCGGGGGGGGGCCAAGAGACCCAGTACTTC. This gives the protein CASSRAGGGQETQYF.

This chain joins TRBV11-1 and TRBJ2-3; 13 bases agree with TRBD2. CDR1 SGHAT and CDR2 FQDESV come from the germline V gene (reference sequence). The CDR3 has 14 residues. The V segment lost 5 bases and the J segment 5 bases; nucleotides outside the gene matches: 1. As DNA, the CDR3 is TGTGCCAGCAGCACTAGCGGGAGGGGAGATACGCAGTATTTT. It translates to CASSTSGRGDTQYF.

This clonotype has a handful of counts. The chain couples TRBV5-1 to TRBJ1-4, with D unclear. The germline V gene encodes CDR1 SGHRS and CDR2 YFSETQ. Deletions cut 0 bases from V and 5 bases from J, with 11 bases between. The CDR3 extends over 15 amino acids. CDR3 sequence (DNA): TGCGCCAGCAGCTTGGAGTGGGCGGACAATGAAAAACTGTTTTTT. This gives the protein CASSLEWADNEKLFF. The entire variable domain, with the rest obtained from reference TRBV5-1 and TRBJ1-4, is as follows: KAGVTQTPRYLIKTRGQQVTLSCSPISGHRSVSWYQQTPGQGLQFLFEYFSETQRNKGNFPGRFSGRQFSNSRSEMNVSTLELGDSALYLCASSLEWADNEKLFFGSGTQLSVL.

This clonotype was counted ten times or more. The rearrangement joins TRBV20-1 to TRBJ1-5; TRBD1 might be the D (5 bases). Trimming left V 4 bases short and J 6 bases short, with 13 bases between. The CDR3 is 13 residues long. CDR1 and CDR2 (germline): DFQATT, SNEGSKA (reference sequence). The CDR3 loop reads CSATGIDGQPQHF. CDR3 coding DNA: TGCAGTGCTACAGGGATTGACGGTCAGCCCCAGCATTTT.

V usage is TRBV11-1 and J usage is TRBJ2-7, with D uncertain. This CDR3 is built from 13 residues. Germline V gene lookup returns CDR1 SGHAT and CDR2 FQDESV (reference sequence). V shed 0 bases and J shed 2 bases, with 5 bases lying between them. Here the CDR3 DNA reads TGTGCCAGCAGCTTAGCGTACACCTACGAGCAGTACTTC. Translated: CASSLAYTYEQYF.

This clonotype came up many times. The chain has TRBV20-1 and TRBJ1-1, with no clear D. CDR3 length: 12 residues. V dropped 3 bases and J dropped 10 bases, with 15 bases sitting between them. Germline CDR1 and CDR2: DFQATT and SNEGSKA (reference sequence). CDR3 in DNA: TGCAGTGCTAGGGCCCGCTCGCTGCGAGCTTTCTTT. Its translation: CSARARSLRAFF.

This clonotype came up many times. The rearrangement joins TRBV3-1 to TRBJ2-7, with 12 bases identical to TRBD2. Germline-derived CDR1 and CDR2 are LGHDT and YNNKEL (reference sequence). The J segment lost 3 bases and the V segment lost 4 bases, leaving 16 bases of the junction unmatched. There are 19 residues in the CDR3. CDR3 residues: CASSPDPVGLAGGLYEQYF. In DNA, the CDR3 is TGTGCCAGCAGCCCTGACCCAGTGGGGCTAGCGGGAGGGCTCTACGAGCAGTACTTC.

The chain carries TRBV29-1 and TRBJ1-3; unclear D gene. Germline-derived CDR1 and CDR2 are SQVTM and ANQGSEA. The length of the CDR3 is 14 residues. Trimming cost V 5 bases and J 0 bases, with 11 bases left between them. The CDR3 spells CSVLPGISGNTIYF. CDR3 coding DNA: TGCAGCGTTTTACCGGGGATCTCTGGAAACACCATATATTTT.